This is a list of T cell receptor beta chains from one sample in a study of control samples from healthy donors and cancer patients. Generated by immunoSEQ multiplex PCR, the TCRdb table keeps only in-frame clones and is missing some. The sample carries approximately 100,000 clones, 85% to 90% recorded once. The sample was blood. The receptor set was obtained from a woman aged 50 to 60 in good health. Each CDR3 is given without its conserved first and last residue.

V gene: TRBV30
J gene: TRBJ2-5
CDR3 protein: AWRTETQY

V gene: TRBV29-1
J gene: TRBJ2-3
CDR3 protein: SVAQGSGTSSTDTQY

V gene: TRBV5-4
J gene: TRBJ1-4
CDR3 protein: ASSYTGFNEKLF

V gene: TRBV7-9
J gene: TRBJ2-5
CDR3 protein: ASSRGLQQETQY

V gene: TRBV2
J gene: TRBJ2-1
CDR3 protein: ASSESGSSYNEQF

V gene: TRBV6-5
J gene: TRBJ2-3
CDR3 protein: ASSYSTGGNTDTQY

V gene: TRBV5-1
J gene: TRBJ1-1
CDR3 protein: ASSLLMDTEAF

V gene: TRBV9
J gene: TRBJ2-3
CDR3 protein: ASSVEGVAGTDTQY

V gene: TRBV7-3
J gene: TRBJ2-3
CDR3 protein: ASSLKRTDTQY

V gene: TRBV2
J gene: TRBJ1-1
CDR3 protein: ASSEYGRGRSTEAF

V gene: TRBV11-2
J gene: TRBJ2-1
CDR3 protein: ASSLPPGSPPDEQF

V gene: TRBV27
J gene: TRBJ2-5
CDR3 protein: ASSRQGVRETQY

V gene: TRBV16
J gene: TRBJ2-3
CDR3 protein: ASGATDTQY

V gene: TRBV7-8
J gene: TRBJ1-1
CDR3 protein: ASSPFMNTEAF

V gene: TRBV30
J gene: TRBJ1-1
CDR3 protein: AWTLGRWLLNTEAF

V gene: TRBV19
J gene: TRBJ2-2
CDR3 protein: ASSPRPGTGNTGELF

V gene: TRBV18
J gene: TRBJ1-5
CDR3 protein: ASSQQGRAQPQH

V gene: TRBV3-1/TRBV3-2
J gene: TRBJ1-2
CDR3 protein: ASSQVSGGPYGYT

V gene: TRBV3-1/TRBV3-2
J gene: TRBJ1-2
CDR3 protein: ASSSVGGYT

V gene: TRBV7-9
J gene: TRBJ2-3
CDR3 protein: ASSLGLAGVTDTQY

V gene: TRBV5-6
J gene: TRBJ2-3
CDR3 protein: ASSRDRGRADTQY

V gene: TRBV30
J gene: TRBJ1-2
CDR3 protein: AWSAIHPGQGYT

V gene: TRBV10-1
J gene: TRBJ2-3
CDR3 protein: GNDLSGNWSDTQY

V gene: TRBV5-8
J gene: TRBJ2-2
CDR3 protein: ASSLFLGVRELF

V gene: TRBV29-1
J gene: TRBJ2-1
CDR3 protein: SVEDQGKSI

V gene: TRBV9
J gene: TRBJ2-2
CDR3 protein: ASSGQTGELF

V gene: TRBV7-9
J gene: TRBJ1-6
CDR3 protein: ASSASGVRSPLH

V gene: TRBV7-2
J gene: TRBJ2-2
CDR3 protein: ASSPYVGELF

V gene: TRBV2
J gene: TRBJ1-3
CDR3 protein: ASSPQTSGNTIY

V gene: TRBV2
J gene: TRBJ2-3
CDR3 protein: ASTGEYTDTQY

V gene: TRBV19
J gene: TRBJ2-1
CDR3 protein: ASTPLGVNEQF

V gene: TRBV11-3
J gene: TRBJ2-6
CDR3 protein: ASSPEGETGANVLT

V gene: TRBV18
J gene: TRBJ1-5
CDR3 protein: ASSPSGQGAYSNQPQH

V gene: TRBV3-1/TRBV3-2
J gene: TRBJ1-5
CDR3 protein: ASSQDGDRHNQPQH

V gene: TRBV6-2/TRBV6-3
J gene: TRBJ1-1
CDR3 protein: ASSLVRQGIEAF

V gene: TRBV6-4
J gene: TRBJ2-2
CDR3 protein: ASSASGQGNTGELF

V gene: TRBV7-2
J gene: TRBJ1-6
CDR3 protein: ASSLFSGFGNSPLH

V gene: TRBV28
J gene: TRBJ1-1
CDR3 protein: ASRQTNTEAF

V gene: TRBV28
J gene: TRBJ1-2
CDR3 protein: ASSFGQGGIHT

V gene: TRBV27
J gene: TRBJ2-3
CDR3 protein: ASSFRPTDTQY

V gene: TRBV3-1/TRBV3-2
J gene: TRBJ2-3
CDR3 protein: ASSQDVSGTATDTQY

V gene: TRBV6-2/TRBV6-3
J gene: TRBJ2-2
CDR3 protein: ASSSRRLTNTGELF

V gene: TRBV19
J gene: TRBJ2-2
CDR3 protein: ASRRNEIRTGRLSLNTGELF

V gene: TRBV11-2
J gene: TRBJ2-7
CDR3 protein: ASSPGTSGGTGY

V gene: TRBV11-2
J gene: TRBJ1-2
CDR3 protein: ASSRVGQNYGYT

V gene: TRBV5-1
J gene: TRBJ2-5
CDR3 protein: ASSPGGGETQY

V gene: TRBV29-1
J gene: TRBJ2-1
CDR3 protein: SVEWWDSPYNEQF

V gene: TRBV7-2
J gene: TRBJ1-1
CDR3 protein: ASSPHRGGRHTEAF

V gene: TRBV6-5
J gene: TRBJ2-2
CDR3 protein: ASSRQGIGELF

V gene: TRBV28
J gene: TRBJ2-6
CDR3 protein: ASTPRGSDVLT

V gene: TRBV18
J gene: TRBJ1-1
CDR3 protein: ASSPDILRGEAF

V gene: TRBV15
J gene: TRBJ2-5
CDR3 protein: ATSRPPGQQETQY

V gene: TRBV24-1
J gene: TRBJ1-2
CDR3 protein: ATSEGTGYGYT